This T cell receptor beta chain derives from a study of CD8+CD57+ T cells in acquired aplastic anemia. The CDR3 is 16 amino acids. Per the germline V gene, CDR1 is DFQATT and CDR2 is SNEGSKA (reference sequence). V gave up 1 base and J gave up 2 bases, with 17 bases separating them. Patients sequenced had flow cytometry evidence of CD8+CD57+ cell expansion. Researchers used genomic DNA as the template to profile TCR beta VDJ and CDR3. TCRdb ran MiXCR on the reads and lists one entry per CDR3 protein. The sample carries under 350,000 distinct CDR3 sequences, approximately 60% recorded once. The source material was sorted CD4+, CD8+, or CD8+CD57+ T cells (not recorded which) from PBMCs. The chain uses TRBV20-1 and TRBJ2-5; D is unclear. This clonotype was sampled from a human donor with aplastic anemia. The DNA of the CDR3 is TGCAGTGCTAGAGGCCCCCCAATCATGGGGCAAGAGACCCAGTACTTC. This gives the protein CSARGPPIMGQETQYF.